The 3 T cell receptor beta chains presented below share a single source sample, sequenced in a study of T cells after yellow fever vaccination (dated by TCRdb to between 2017 and 2020). The library was generated by 5' RACE. Reads for this sample came from an Illumina HiSeq 2500. Using fastp at Q25 and MiXCR, TCRdb reprocessed the public reads and kept productive beta chains. Identical CDR3 proteins give one entry, which carries the most common genes and DNA. The sample records approximately 120,000 distinct CDR3 sequences, around 7.4% of which are singletons. The ten largest make up 2% to 3% of the sample. Interpreted using the paper, the treatment or condition label stands for: live attenuated yellow fever vaccine strain. This material consisted of CD4+ T cells sorted from PBMCs, taken around 10 days after the first yellow fever vaccination. These receptors all stem from a man aged 18-30 years who received the YFV17D yellow fever vaccine.

This clonotype was recorded many times. CDR3 region: CASSSPGPYEQYF. CDR3 nucleotide sequence: TGTGCCAGCAGCTCTCCCGGCCCCTACGAGCAGTACTTC. The rearrangement links TRBV7-2 to TRBJ2-7; D is uncertain. Per germline, CDR1 SGHTA and CDR2 FQGNSA. V was clipped by 4 bases and J by 2 bases, with 9 bases between them. This CDR3 has 13 amino acids.

This clonotype was observed at least ten times. This sequence joins TRBV7-2 and TRBJ2-7; 7 nucleotides agree with TRBD2. This CDR3 region has 16 residues. With V trimmed by 0 bases and J by 0 bases, 5 bases remained unmatched. Germline CDR1 reads SGHTA; CDR2 reads FQGNSA. CDR3 protein: CASSLALAVSSYEQYF. The CDR3 DNA follows: TGTGCCAGCAGCTTAGCGCTAGCGGTGAGCTCCTACGAGCAGTACTTC.

The table lists this clonotype with a count of one. The V gene is TRBV12-3 or TRBV12-4, the J gene TRBJ1-1; the D is unclear. The CDR3 covers 13 residues. V was clipped by 3 bases and J by 2 bases, with 7 bases between them. The CDR3 bases are TGTGCCAGCAGTTTCGGTCATAACACTGAAGCTTTCTTT. It translates to CASSFGHNTEAFF.